Below, 7 T cell receptor beta chains from the same sample are listed, as sequenced in a study of cytomegalovirus exposure and HLA in healthy donors. The PCR ran on 60 Vbeta and 13 Jbeta primers. The data were produced by immunoSEQ multiplex PCR, yet TCRdb's version contains in-frame clones alone and is incomplete. In the table there are roughly 99,000 clones, more than 65% of which are singletons. The material sequenced was PBMCs. The source of these receptors is a male donor in good health and CMV-seronegative.

CDR3 DNA sequence: TGCGCCAGCAGCTTGGTTGGGGCAGGTAAGAACACTGAAGCTTTCTTT. Translation: CASSLVGAGKNTEAFF. This sequence joins TRBV5-1 and TRBJ1-1; a weak D match, TRBD1 (5 bases). Germline CDR1 SGHRS, CDR2 YFSETQ. This CDR3 has 16 residues. V lost 0 bases and J 1 base, leaving 13 bases between the germline ends.

The rearrangement links TRBV5-8 to TRBJ2-7; D is perhaps TRBD2 (5 bases). V was pared by 4 bases and J by 3 bases, with 14 bases between. The CDR3 has 14 residues. Germline V gives CDR1 SGHTS, CDR2 YDEGEE. CDR3 sequence reads: CASSSMRELYEQYF. Here the CDR3 DNA reads TGTGCCAGCAGCAGCATGAGGGAACTCTACGAGCAGTACTTC.

The chain links TRBV30 to TRBJ2-7, with D maybe TRBD2 (5 bases). The germline CDR1 and CDR2 sequences are GTSNPN and SVGIG (reference sequence). This CDR3 is built from 10 residues. Trimming took 7 bases from V and 4 from J, leaving 8 bases between them. The CDR3 DNA is TGTGCCTCGGACTCGTACGAGCAGTACTTC. Protein product: CASDSYEQYF.

The chain employs TRBV10-2 and TRBJ2-1; 10 bases map to TRBD2. Unmatched junction bases numbered 7, after V lost 2 bases and J lost 15 bases. This CDR3 spans 13 amino acids. Per germline, CDR1 WSHSY and CDR2 SAAADI. The CDR3 sequence is CASSERKREGRFF. Written as DNA, the CDR3 is TGCGCCAGCAGTGAGAGGAAGCGGGAGGGCCGGTTCTTC.

V gene TRBV28 combines with J gene TRBJ1-2, with unresolved D. V dropped 6 bases and J dropped 4 bases, with 18 bases sitting between them. The germline gives CDR1 MDHEN, CDR2 SYDVKM. CDR3 length: 15 amino acids. CDR3 in amino acids: CASSTPSQRVYGYTF. CDR3 bases: TGTGCCAGCAGCACCCCTTCCCAACGGGTCTATGGCTACACCTTC.

V gene TRBV5-3 combines with J gene TRBJ2-3; TRBD2 aligns across 14 bases. TRBV5-3 is an ORF for which the function is uncertain. The length of the CDR3 is 19 residues. The J segment lost 2 bases and the V segment lost 3 bases, leaving 11 bases of the junction unmatched. For the CDR3, the DNA is TGTGCCAGAAGCTCGGGGACTAGCGGGGGAAGGTGGGCCACAGATACGCAGTATTTT. Translated, it gives CARSSGTSGGRWATDTQYF.

This clone has more than one count but fewer than ten. The chain is built from TRBV6-4 and TRBJ1-5; TRBD1 agrees at 8 bases. The CDR3 length is 15 residues. Per germline, CDR1 MRHNA and CDR2 SNTAGT. With 7 bases clipped from V and 1 base from J, the junction kept 6 bases outside the gene matches. The CDR3 sequence is CASTERQGSNQPQHF. The CDR3 nucleotides read TGTGCCAGCACTGAGAGACAGGGGAGCAATCAGCCCCAGCATTTT.